This T cell receptor beta chain originates from a study of blood T cell repertoires in COVID-19. Study-wide context: Sources were T cells, B-cell-depleted T cells, or PBMCs; the material itself was cDNA or gDNA.

Original analysis: Amplification of reference gene primers provided the estimated nucleated cell counts. Profiling relied on immunoSEQ multiplex PCR, and the TCRdb table lists in-frame clones only, not all of them. Clonal size and the V and J genes are those of that table, whereas D and trimming came from the DNA. The sample includes about 270,000 clones, 88% of them seen just once. V lost 5 bases, J lost 4 bases, and 10 bases lay in between. The CDR3 consists of 13 residues. Germline V gives CDR1 SGHRS, CDR2 YFSETQ. The sequenced sample consisted of PBMCs or T cells enriched from blood (not recorded which). The V and J genes are TRBV5-1 and TRBJ1-5; D is possibly TRBD1 (5 bases). The TCR comes from a woman aged 55-69 years in a cohort exposed to, infected with or recovered from COVID-19 (not recorded which). The CDR3: CASSSDINQPQHF. CDR3 coding DNA: TGCGCCAGCAGTTCGGACATTAATCAGCCCCAGCATTTT.